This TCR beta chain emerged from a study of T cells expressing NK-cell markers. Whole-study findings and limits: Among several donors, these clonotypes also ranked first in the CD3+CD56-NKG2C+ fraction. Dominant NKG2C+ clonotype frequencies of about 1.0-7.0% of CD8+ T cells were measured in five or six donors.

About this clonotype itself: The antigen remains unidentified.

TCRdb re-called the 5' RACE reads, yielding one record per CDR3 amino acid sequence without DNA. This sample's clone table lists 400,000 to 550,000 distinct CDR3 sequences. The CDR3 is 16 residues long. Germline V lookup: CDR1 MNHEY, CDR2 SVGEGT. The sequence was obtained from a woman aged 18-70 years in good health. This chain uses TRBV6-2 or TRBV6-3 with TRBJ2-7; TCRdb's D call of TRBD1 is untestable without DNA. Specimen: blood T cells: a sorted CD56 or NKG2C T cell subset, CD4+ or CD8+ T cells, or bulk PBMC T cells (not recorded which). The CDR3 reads CASGQQGAYGNYEQYF.